The 29 T cell receptor beta chains in this list originate from one sample, sequenced in a study of cytotoxic CD8 clonotypes in ibrutinib-treated CLL. Measured with immunoSEQ multiplex PCR; TCRdb has only the in-frame clones, and not every one. The sample has 60,000 to 65,000 clones, approximately 57% seen once. The sample in question was PBMCs, obtained after 12 months of ibrutinib treatment. These receptor sequences come from a human donor with chronic lymphocytic leukemia.

As regards this clone: Other DNA sequences in the same sample also yield this CDR3. The rearrangement uses TRBV10-2 and TRBJ2-7, with a possible D match to TRBD2 (7 bases). This CDR3 has 15 residues. CDR1 is WSHSY and CDR2 is SAAADI in the germline V gene. The V gene lost 2 bases and the J gene lost 2 bases, with 13 bases spanning the gap. Written as DNA, the CDR3 is TGCGCCAGCAGTGAGAGGGGGGGCGGAACCTACGAGCAGTACGTC. Translating gives CASSERGGGTYEQYV.

The chain links TRBV7-9 to TRBJ2-1; 11 bases are shared with TRBD2. The CDR3 length is 15 residues. The J segment lost 4 bases and the V segment lost 4 bases, leaving 3 bases of the junction unmatched. Germline V CDR1 and CDR2: SEHNR, FQNEAQ (reference sequence). CDR3 region: CASSSRTSGYNEQFF. The CDR3 bases are TGTGCCAGCAGCTCAAGGACTAGCGGGTACAATGAGCAGTTCTTC.

The chain carries TRBV2 and TRBJ2-2; unclear D gene. V was trimmed by 6 bases and J by 7 bases, leaving 9 bases between them. The CDR3 has 12 residues. Germline V gives CDR1 SNHLY, CDR2 FYNNEI. CDR3 protein: CASRSWGGELFF. As DNA, the CDR3 is TGTGCCAGCAGGAGCTGGGGCGGGGAGCTGTTTTTT.

V and J are TRBV7-9 and TRBJ2-5, with 7 positions matching TRBD1. The V and J ends lost 6 bases and 2 bases, in that order; junction bases with no gene match: 3. The CDR3 has 13 residues. CDR1 and CDR2 (germline): SEHNR, FQNEAQ (reference sequence). This chain's CDR3 is CASRPGQQETQYF. The DNA of the CDR3 is TGTGCCAGCAGACCGGGACAGCAAGAGACCCAGTACTTC.

The chain joins TRBV7-9 to TRBJ2-1, with D possibly being TRBD2 (6 bases). Deletions cut 5 bases from V and 6 bases from J, with 20 bases between. From germline, CDR1 is SEHNR and CDR2 FQNEAQ (reference sequence). CDR3 length: 16 amino acids. CDR3 DNA: TGTGCCAGCAGCCACCTCGGGAGTGGCGGGGCCAATGAGCAGTTCTTC. Residues: CASSHLGSGGANEQFF.

The chain joins TRBV15 to TRBJ2-1, with D possibly matching TRBD1 (6 bases). Germline CDR1 LNHNV, CDR2 YYDKDF (reference sequence). This CDR3 comprises 13 residues. Trimming removed 7 bases at V and 3 bases at J, with 10 bases between. CDR3 in DNA: TGTGCCACCACCCGGGACAACTACAATGAGCAGTTCTTC. Protein product: CATTRDNYNEQFF. Based on the CDR3 plus reference TRBV15 and TRBJ2-1, the full variable domain is DAMVIQNPRYQVTQFGKPVTLSCSQTLNHNVMYWYQQKSSQAPKLLFHYYDKDFNNEADTPDNFQSRRPNTSFCFLDIRSPGLGDTAMYLCATTRDNYNEQFFGPGTRLTVL.

The DNA of the CDR3 is TGTGCCAGCAGCTTAGGGACGGACCAAGAGACCCAGTACTTC. This translates into CASSLGTDQETQYF. The chain employs TRBV7-8 and TRBJ2-5; D unclear. Germline lookup yields CDR1 SGHVS and CDR2 FQNEAQ. The CDR3 is made up of 14 amino acids. Trimming left V 1 base short and J 0 bases short, with 6 bases between.

This clone is deemed medium-sized (0.01 to 0.1%). The gene calls are TRBV7-9 and TRBJ2-5; D is unresolved. Deletions cut 3 bases from V and 3 bases from J, with 8 bases between. The CDR3 is 13 amino acids. Germline V gives CDR1 SEHNR, CDR2 FQNEAQ (reference sequence). Here the CDR3 reads CASSLGRKETQYF. Written as DNA, the CDR3 is TGTGCCAGCAGCTTGGGCAGAAAAGAGACCCAGTACTTC.

J is TRBJ2-7 and V is TRBV7-9, with 8 nucleotides matching TRBD2. Germline V lookup: CDR1 SEHNR, CDR2 FQNEAQ (reference sequence). There are 13 residues in the CDR3. The V gene end was trimmed by 7 bases and the J gene end by 9 bases; junction bases not matched to a gene: 11. DNA for the CDR3: TGTGCCAGCACCCTACGGGAGGGGGGGGTGCAGTACGTC. The encoded protein is CASTLREGGVQYV.

The chain links TRBV29-1 to TRBJ2-3; D unresolved. With 4 bases removed from V and 6 bases from J, the gap between germline ends came to 20 bases. The germline gives CDR1 SQVTM, CDR2 ANQGSEA. This CDR3 is 15 amino acids long. CDR3 bases: TGCAGCGTTGGTTTGGGCAGTAGTCTTGGGGATACGCAGTATTTT. Translating gives CSVGLGSSLGDTQYF.

This chain links TRBV5-1 with TRBJ2-5; D gene uncertain. The germline V and J ends were trimmed by 4 bases and 2 bases, with 15 bases remaining between them. Germline-derived CDR1 and CDR2 are SGHRS and YFSETQ. CDR3 length: 15 residues. The DNA for the CDR3 is TGCGCCAGCAGCGTATCAGACACGGCTCAAGAGACCCAGTACTTC. Translated: CASSVSDTAQETQYF.

The rearrangement joins TRBV6-1 to TRBJ2-1; D may be TRBD2 (6 bases). Germline V gene sequence: CDR1 MNHNS, CDR2 SASEGT. Deletions cut 4 bases from V and 7 bases from J, with 32 bases between. The CDR3 contains 20 residues. This CDR3 is CASSGALSGGTTQVGNEQFF. For the CDR3, the DNA is TGTGCCAGCAGTGGGGCGCTCAGTGGGGGGACCACCCAGGTTGGGAATGAGCAGTTCTTC.

This clone was detected ten times or more. J is TRBJ1-3 and V is TRBV19; tentative D call: TRBD1 (5 bases). The V gene lost 7 bases and the J gene lost 2 bases, with 21 bases spanning the gap. CDR1 is LNHDA, CDR2 SQIVND, per germline (reference sequence). The CDR3 spans 17 residues. The CDR3 here is CASILSGRKGTGNTIYF. The DNA for the CDR3 is TGTGCCAGTATCCTGTCCGGACGAAAGGGGACTGGAAACACCATATATTTT.

The V call is TRBV18, the J call TRBJ1-1; TRBD1 matches 7 bases. CDR3 length equals 15 residues. Per germline, CDR1 KGHSH and CDR2 LQKENI. V lost 3 bases, J lost 1 base, and 5 bases stayed unmatched. CDR3: CASSPQGTANTEAFF. CDR3 coding DNA: TGTGCCAGCTCACCTCAAGGGACAGCGAACACTGAAGCTTTCTTT. Full variable domain (missing parts from reference TRBV18 and TRBJ1-1): NAGVMQNPRHLVRRRGQEARLRCSPMKGHSHVYWYRQLPEEGLKFMVYLQKENIIDESGMPKERFSAEFPKEGPSILRIQQVVRGDSAAYFCASSPQGTANTEAFFGQGTRLTVV.

This chain links TRBV2 with TRBJ2-1, with D perhaps TRBD1 (6 bases). The CDR3 has 14 amino acids. Looked up from germline, CDR1 is SNHLY and CDR2 is FYNNEI. Trimming took 0 bases from V and 10 from J, leaving 13 bases between them. The CDR3 DNA reads as TGTGCCAGCAGTGAAGCGCTTGTGAGGGGGGAGCAGTTCTTC. Translated: CASSEALVRGEQFF.

A few counts support this clone. This rearrangement joins TRBV14 to TRBJ2-7; D uncertain. Germline V lookup: CDR1 SGHDN, CDR2 FVKESK. The CDR3 sequence is 12 residues long. Between the trimmed V and J ends, which lost 2 bases and 5 bases, there was a span of 7 bases. The CDR3 sequence: CASSQRRNEQYF. In nucleotides, the CDR3 is TGTGCCAGCAGCCAAAGGCGTAACGAGCAGTACTTC.

The rearrangement links TRBV28 to TRBJ2-1; D may be TRBD1 (5 bases). V lost 3 bases and J 4 bases, leaving 10 bases between the germline ends. The germline V gene has CDR1 MDHEN and CDR2 SYDVKM. This CDR3 spans 14 amino acids. The CDR3 region has the DNA TGTGCCAGCAGTTTGGGGCAGCCATACAATGAGCAGTTCTTC. Encoded protein: CASSLGQPYNEQFF.

CDR3 sequence: CSARDLGGYTF. DNA for the CDR3: TGCAGTGCTAGAGATCTCGGCGGCTACACCTTC. The V gene is TRBV20-1, the J gene TRBJ1-2; D is unclear. Between the trimmed V and J ends, which lost 0 bases and 8 bases, there was a span of 7 bases. The CDR3 has 11 residues. Germline values: CDR1 DFQATT, CDR2 SNEGSKA (reference sequence).

The V gene is TRBV21-1, the J gene TRBJ2-7; the D call in the table, TRBD2, was not verified against the DNA. TRBV21-1 is an annotated pseudogene. The CDR3 has 13 residues. CDR3 coding DNA: TGTGCCAGATACCGGGACTCATCCTACGAGCAGTACTTC. Its protein product is CARYRDSSYEQYF.

This rearrangement joins TRBV14 to TRBJ2-2; the match to TRBD2 covers 7 bases. The CDR3 is 18 amino acids. Germline trimming cut 1 base from V and 3 bases from J; bases unmatched to any gene: 11. The V gene's germline CDR1 is SGHDN and CDR2 FVKESK. In DNA, the CDR3 is TGTGCCAGCAGCCAAGTAGCAACTAGCGTCGTCCACACCGGGGAGCTGTTTTTT. Translating it yields CASSQVATSVVHTGELFF.

This clone showed up just once. The chain is built from TRBV28 and TRBJ2-1, with TRBD2 matching 9 bases. CDR1 and CDR2 from the germline V gene are MDHEN and SYDVKM. CDR3 length equals 15 residues. Germline trimming cut 6 bases from V and 2 bases from J; bases unmatched to any gene: 5. CDR3 nucleotides: TGTGCCAGCAGACCTATAGCGGGAGCCTACAATGAGCAGTTCTTC. Translation gives CASRPIAGAYNEQFF.

At least ten counts were recorded for this clone. CDR3 sequence: CASSQELSVGPQHF. The CDR3 DNA is TGTGCCAGCAGCCAAGAACTCTCGGTGGGACCCCAGCATTTT. The chain joins TRBV4-2 to TRBJ1-5; D is undetermined. This CDR3 is built from 14 residues. Per the germline V gene, CDR1 is LGHNA and CDR2 is YNFKEQ. The V end lost 0 bases, the J end lost 10 bases, and 13 bases lay between the germline ends.

The chain links TRBV6-5 to TRBJ1-1, with 7 bases matching TRBD1. Per the germline V gene, CDR1 is MNHEY and CDR2 is SVGAGI. V trimming: 10 bases; J trimming: 3 bases; junction bases outside the gene matches: 14. The CDR3 contains 15 residues. The CDR3 loop is CATGGEGAGYTEAFF. Here the CDR3 DNA reads TGTGCCACTGGAGGGGAGGGGGCTGGGTACACTGAAGCTTTCTTT.

The chain uses TRBV27 and TRBJ2-2, with D hard to call. Germline values: CDR1 MNHEY, CDR2 SMNVEV (reference sequence). The CDR3 runs to 13 residues. The V gene lost 3 bases and the J gene lost 6 bases, with 8 bases spanning the gap. The CDR3 nucleotides read TGTGCCAGCAGTTTCCACGGAGCCGGGGAGCTGTTTTTT. Translation: CASSFHGAGELFF.

The rearrangement uses TRBV6-1 and TRBJ2-5; D unclear. Germline V lookup: CDR1 MNHNS, CDR2 SASEGT. This CDR3 is built from 14 residues. V was shortened by 6 bases and J by 7 bases, with 18 bases between the two germline ends. CDR3: CASREDRNSRTQYF. The CDR3 DNA is TGTGCCAGCAGAGAGGACCGAAATAGCAGGACCCAGTACTTC.

The rearrangement links TRBV5-5 to TRBJ2-3, with D hard to call. The CDR3 totals 13 residues. From germline, CDR1 is SGHKS and CDR2 YYEKEE (reference sequence). V shed 0 bases and J shed 6 bases, with 8 bases lying between them. CDR3 DNA sequence: TGTGCCAGCAGCTTGGTTCCTGGCGATACGCAGTATTTT. As protein: CASSLVPGDTQYF.

This clone was seen a handful of times. The J gene is TRBJ1-1, the V gene TRBV20-1; no clear D gene. Germline-derived CDR1 and CDR2 are DFQATT and SNEGSKA (reference sequence). The length of the CDR3 is 11 residues. V dropped 6 bases and J dropped 7 bases, with 12 bases sitting between them. The CDR3 region has the DNA TGCAGTGCGTGGAGGTGGGGTGAAGCTTTCTTT. As protein: CSAWRWGEAFF.

This clone has only a few counts. V and J are TRBV5-1 and TRBJ2-7, with TRBD1 matching over 9 bases. CDR1 is SGHRS and CDR2 is YFSETQ in the germline V gene. This CDR3 contains 17 residues. Trimming took 2 bases from V and 4 from J; bases not matched to a gene: 13. CDR3 sequence reads: CASSFTTGGAEGYEQYF. The CDR3 region has the DNA TGCGCCAGCAGCTTCACAACAGGGGGCGCAGAGGGTTACGAGCAGTACTTC.

In its sample, this clone was seen a few times. V usage is TRBV7-5 and J usage is TRBJ2-4; whether TRBD2, the table's D call, matches the DNA was not checked. TRBV7-5 is a known pseudogene. The CDR3 is made up of 15 amino acids. CDR3 loop: CVRSLPRRAKNIQYF. The CDR3 DNA is TGTGTCAGAAGCTTACCTAGGCGGGCCAAAAACATTCAGTACTTC.